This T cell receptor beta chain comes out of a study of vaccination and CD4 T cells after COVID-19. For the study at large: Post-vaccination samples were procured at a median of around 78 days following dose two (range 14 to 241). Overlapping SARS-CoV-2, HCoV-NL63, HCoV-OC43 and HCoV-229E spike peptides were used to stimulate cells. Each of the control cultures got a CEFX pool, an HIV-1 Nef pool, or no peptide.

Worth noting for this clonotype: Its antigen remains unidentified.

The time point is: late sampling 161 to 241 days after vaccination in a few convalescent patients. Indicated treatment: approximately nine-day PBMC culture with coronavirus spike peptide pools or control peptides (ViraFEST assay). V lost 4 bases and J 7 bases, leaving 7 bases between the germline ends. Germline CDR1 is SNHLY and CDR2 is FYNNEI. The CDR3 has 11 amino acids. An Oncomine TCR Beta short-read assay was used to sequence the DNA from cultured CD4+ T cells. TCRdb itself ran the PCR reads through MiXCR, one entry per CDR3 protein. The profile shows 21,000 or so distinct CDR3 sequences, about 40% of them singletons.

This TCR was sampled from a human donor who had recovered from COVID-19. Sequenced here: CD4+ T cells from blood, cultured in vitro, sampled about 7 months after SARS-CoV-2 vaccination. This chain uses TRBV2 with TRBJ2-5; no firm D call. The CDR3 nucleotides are TGTGCCAGCAGTGCTAAGGCGACCCAGTACTTC. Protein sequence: CASSAKATQYF.